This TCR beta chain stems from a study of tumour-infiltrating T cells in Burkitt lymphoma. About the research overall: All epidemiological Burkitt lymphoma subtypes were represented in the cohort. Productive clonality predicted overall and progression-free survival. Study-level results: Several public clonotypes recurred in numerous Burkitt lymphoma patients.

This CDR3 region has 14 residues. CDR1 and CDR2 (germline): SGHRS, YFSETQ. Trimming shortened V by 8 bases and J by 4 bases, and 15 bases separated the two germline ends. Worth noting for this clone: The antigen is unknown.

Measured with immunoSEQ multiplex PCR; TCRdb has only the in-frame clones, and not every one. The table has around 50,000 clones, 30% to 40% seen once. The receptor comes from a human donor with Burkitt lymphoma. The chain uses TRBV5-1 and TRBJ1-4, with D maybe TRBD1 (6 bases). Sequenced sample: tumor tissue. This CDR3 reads CASSQGLVNEKLFF. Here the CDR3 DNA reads TGCGCCAGTTCCCAGGGGCTGGTTAATGAAAAACTGTTTTTT.